This is a list of T cell receptor beta chains from one sample in a study of T cells in Graves' hyperthyroidism and ophthalmopathy. Each CDR3 protein is one row after TCRdb ran MiXCR on the multiplex PCR reads. The sample shows fewer than 750,000 distinct CDR3 sequences, about half of them seen only once. The sample consisted of peripheral blood or thyroid tissue (not recorded which). The source is a young woman with Graves' hyperthyroidism. CDR3s include the opening cysteine and the closing phenylalanine or tryptophan. A D gene is named only where the DNA matches it firmly. Where a row states a size, it is once, few, many or the class of an expanded clone; other rows omit it.

-,-,TRBV4-1,TRBJ2-7,TGCGCCAGCAGCCAAGACAGGGCCGAGCAGTACTTC,CASSQDRAEQYF
many,-,TRBV4-2,TRBJ2-7,TGTGCCAGCAGCCAAGAGCGTCAGCGCTACGAGCAGTACTTC,CASSQERQRYEQYF
many,-,TRBV7-2,TRBJ2-7,TGTGCCAGCAGCTTAGCCCCCGACAGCTTCTACGAGCAGTACTTC,CASSLAPDSFYEQYF
-,TRBD1,TRBV25-1,TRBJ1-2,TGTGCCAGCAGTACCGCCGAGACAGGGGACGGCTACACCTTC,CASSTAETGDGYTF
-,-,TRBV29-1,TRBJ2-7,TGCAGTCTCGCCACGCGTAGGCTCTACGAGCAGTACTTC,CSLATRRLYEQYF
-,-,TRBV6-2/TRBV6-3,TRBJ1-4,TGTGCCAGCAGTTACCACCTCGAGCAGGATGAGAGTGAAAAACTGTTTTTT,CASSYHLEQDESEKLFF
once,TRBD2,TRBV10-2,TRBJ2-2,TGCGCCAGCAGCATTAGCGGGGGGTTGACCGGGGAGCTGTTTTTT,CASSISGGLTGELFF
-,TRBD1,TRBV7-9,TRBJ2-6,TGTGCCAGCAGCTTTCGGACAGGCAACTCTGGGGCCAACGTCCTGGCTTTC,CASSFRTGNSGANVLAF
-,TRBD2,TRBV7-6,TRBJ2-7,TGTGCTAGAGATGAGCGGGAGGGCCTTCACGAGCAGTACTTC,CARDEREGLHEQYF
many,-,TRBV5-1,TRBJ2-7,TGCGCCAGCAGCTTGCGTCAGGACAGCGGCTACGAGCAGTACTTC,CASSLRQDSGYEQYF
many,-,TRBV25-1,TRBJ2-5,TGTGCCAGCAGGGACAGAAGGCCCGGAGGGGGGACCCAGTACTTC,CASRDRRPGGGTQYF
-,-,TRBV7-3,TRBJ2-7,TGTGCCAGCAGCTTAAGTGGCGGGACAATTTACGAGCAGTACTTC,CASSLSGGTIYEQYF
many,-,TRBV9,TRBJ1-5,TGTGCCAGCAGCGTAGTTGGGAATAGCAATCAGCCCCAGCATTTT,CASSVVGNSNQPQHF